A single sample is the source of the 19 T cell receptor beta chains below, sequenced in a study of blood T cells in healthy people across ages. Primed by a sample-barcoded 5' primer and a J-beta primer mix, a second PCR proceeded for 7 to 11 cycles. TCRdb re-called the 5' RACE reads through MiXCR, storing one row per CDR3 protein. The data hold around 1,000,000 distinct CDR3 sequences, with roughly 24% observed a single time. The same data also contributed to another study, on T cells of mothers and their children.

Sequencing input: blood. The receptors here all came from a girl aged 2-10 years in good health.

The CDR3: CASSPRLDGVFEKLFF. CDR3 bases: TGTGCCAGCAGCCCCAGATTGGACGGGGTGTTTGAAAAACTGTTTTTT. The chain uses TRBV7-9 and TRBJ1-4; D is unclear. CDR3 length: 16 residues. The germline gives CDR1 SEHNR, CDR2 FQNEAQ (reference sequence). With 5 bases removed from V and 7 bases from J, the gap between germline ends came to 20 bases.

This clonotype has more than one count but fewer than ten. V and J are TRBV7-2 and TRBJ1-4, with no clear D. This CDR3 spans 14 amino acids. CDR1 and CDR2 (germline): SGHTA, FQGNSA. V lost 7 bases and J lost 8, with 17 bases in between. The CDR3 is CASTPLLAPEKLFF. The CDR3 region has the DNA TGTGCCAGCACCCCTCTACTGGCGCCCGAAAAACTGTTTTTT.

In this sample, this clonotype turned up a few times. The rearrangement uses TRBV27 and TRBJ2-6; 8 nucleotides line up with TRBD1. The CDR3 has 18 amino acids. The V segment lost 5 bases and the J segment 0 bases; nucleotides outside the gene matches: 9. The germline CDR1 and CDR2 sequences are MNHEY and SMNVEV (reference sequence). The CDR3 sequence is CASSLTGTGISGANVLTF. The CDR3 region has the DNA TGTGCCAGCAGTCTAACCGGGACAGGCATCTCTGGGGCCAACGTCCTGACTTTC. Complete variable domain (other parts from reference TRBV27 and TRBJ2-6): EAQVTQNPRYLITVTGKKLTVTCSQNMNHEYMSWYRQDPGLGLRQIYYSMNVEVTDKGDVPEGYKVSRKEKRNFPLILESPSPNQTSLYFCASSLTGTGISGANVLTFGAGSRLTVL.

The chain employs TRBV5-5 and TRBJ1-5; no firm D call. CDR1 is SGHKS, CDR2 YYEKEE, per germline (reference sequence). Trimming left V 4 bases short and J 6 bases short, with 20 bases between. The CDR3 is made up of 16 amino acids. CDR3 DNA sequence: TGTGCCAGCAGCGCTCTGCCGGGAGAGGGAGGTCAGCCCCAGCATTTT. Protein sequence: CASSALPGEGGQPQHF.

The J gene is TRBJ1-5, the V gene TRBV27; D gene unclear. Germline V gene sequence: CDR1 MNHEY, CDR2 SMNVEV (reference sequence). This CDR3 has 16 amino acids. Trimming left V 3 bases short and J 4 bases short, with 16 bases between. The CDR3 region has the DNA TGTGCCAGCAGTTTCGGGATTTCGGGCCCGAATCAGCCCCAGCATTTT. This gives the protein CASSFGISGPNQPQHF.

This clonotype was seen a single time. The chain recombines TRBV7-2 with TRBJ2-3; D is undetermined. The CDR3 loop spans 17 amino acids. Trimming pared 2 bases from V and 2 bases from J, leaving 17 bases between. Germline V CDR1 and CDR2: SGHTA, FQGNSA. Written as DNA, the CDR3 is TGTGCCAGCAGCTTAAGATCTTCGCGGCACCCCACAGATACGCAGTATTTT. It yields the protein CASSLRSSRHPTDTQYF.

The rearrangement joins TRBV24-1 to TRBJ2-2; no firm D call. Germline CDR1 reads KGHDR; CDR2 reads SFDVKD. The CDR3 extends over 14 amino acids. V was trimmed by 1 base and J by 2 bases, leaving 4 bases between them. CDR3 residues: CATSDFRNTGELFF. As DNA, the CDR3 is TGTGCCACCAGTGATTTCCGAAACACCGGGGAGCTGTTTTTT.

This clonotype was observed a handful of times. The chain recombines TRBV7-2 with TRBJ1-1, with D perhaps matching TRBD1 (6 bases). Per the germline V gene, CDR1 is SGHTA and CDR2 is FQGNSA. This CDR3 region has 14 residues. V lost 0 bases and J 11 bases, leaving 16 bases between the germline ends. CDR3 in DNA: TGTGCCAGCAGCTTAGCGTTGGGGGGGGCTGCGGCTTTCTTT. It codes for CASSLALGGAAAFF. Full variable domain (missing parts from reference TRBV7-2 and TRBJ1-1): GAGVSQSPSNKVTEKGKDVELRCDPISGHTALYWYRQSLGQGLEFLIYFQGNSAPDKSGLPSDRFSAERTGGSVSTLTIQRTQQEDSAVYLCASSLALGGAAAFFGQGTRLTVV.

This clonotype showed up just a few times. This rearrangement joins TRBV7-2 to TRBJ1-2, with D uncertain. The CDR3 is 15 residues long. Germline V CDR1 and CDR2: SGHTA, FQGNSA. Trimming cost V 4 bases and J 3 bases, with 15 bases left between them. In DNA, the CDR3 is TGTGCCAGCAGCTCGTCTGGGCAAATGCACTATGGCTACACCTTC. It is translated as CASSSSGQMHYGYTF.

This clonotype was found a few times. The rearrangement links TRBV11-1 to TRBJ2-1, with 10 bases matching TRBD2. Germline V CDR1 and CDR2: SGHAT, FQDESV (reference sequence). V lost 4 bases, J lost 0 bases, and 18 bases stayed unmatched. The CDR3 has 21 amino acids. The CDR3 loop is CASSSDSSTSGETLSYNEQFF. CDR3 bases: TGTGCCAGCAGCTCGGATTCCTCTACTAGCGGGGAGACCCTCTCCTACAATGAGCAGTTCTTC.

The V call is TRBV28, the J call TRBJ1-1; D call uncertain. The germline V gene has CDR1 MDHEN and CDR2 SYDVKM. This CDR3 spans 12 amino acids. V was cut by 8 bases and J by 1 base, with 8 bases left in between. This CDR3 reads CASWARNTEAFF. The CDR3 nucleotides read TGTGCCAGCTGGGCTCGGAACACTGAAGCTTTCTTT.

This clonotype has more than one count but fewer than ten. The rearrangement joins TRBV20-1 to TRBJ1-4; D unclear. The length of the CDR3 is 13 residues. Between the trimmed V and J ends, which lost 7 bases and 8 bases, there was a span of 17 bases. Germline CDR1 and CDR2: DFQATT and SNEGSKA (reference sequence). CDR3 sequence reads: CSVGYGRSEKLFF. The CDR3 DNA is TGCAGTGTGGGATACGGTCGGTCGGAAAAACTGTTTTTT.

The sample holds a few counts of this clonotype. The gene calls are TRBV5-6 and TRBJ2-1, with D possibly TRBD1 on 8 matching bases. CDR3 size: 16 residues. Germline-derived CDR1 and CDR2 are SGHDT and YYEEEE. Trimming took off 0 bases at V and 5 bases at J, with 15 bases between the two ends. CDR3: CASSLGGGTGDNEQFF. CDR3 coding DNA: TGTGCCAGCAGCTTGGGGGGAGGGACAGGAGACAATGAGCAGTTCTTC.

This clonotype was counted only a few times. The chain couples TRBV5-1 to TRBJ2-5; 7 bases align to TRBD2. There are 13 residues in the CDR3. Germline assignment: CDR1 SGHRS and CDR2 YFSETQ. The ends lost 4 bases at V and 5 bases at J; junction bases unmatched: 5. CDR3: CASSPTSAETQYF. CDR3 DNA sequence: TGCGCCAGCAGCCCAACTAGCGCGGAGACCCAGTACTTC.

This clonotype was counted once. The chain carries TRBV29-1 and TRBJ2-3; 13 nucleotides align to TRBD2. The CDR3 has 16 residues. Trimming removed 1 base from V and 4 bases from J; junction bases left unmatched: 5. Per the germline V gene, CDR1 is SQVTM and CDR2 is ANQGSEA. Here the CDR3 reads CSVEGLAGGGADTQYF. The CDR3 nucleotides are TGCAGCGTTGAAGGACTAGCGGGAGGAGGGGCAGATACGCAGTATTTT.

The J gene is TRBJ1-4, the V gene TRBV7-9; D gene unclear. Trimming left V 5 bases short and J 5 bases short, with 12 bases between. The CDR3 length is 14 residues. Per the germline V gene, CDR1 is SEHNR and CDR2 is FQNEAQ (reference sequence). CDR3 in amino acids: CASSLAAGNEKLFF. The DNA for the CDR3 is TGTGCCAGCAGCCTCGCAGCGGGGAATGAAAAACTGTTTTTT.

This clonotype was detected only a few times. The chain recombines TRBV5-1 with TRBJ2-5, with a weak D call TRBD1 (6 bases). Germline lookup yields CDR1 SGHRS and CDR2 YFSETQ. With 4 bases removed from V and 10 bases from J, the gap between germline ends came to 20 bases. The CDR3 covers 14 residues. CDR3 DNA sequence: TGCGCCAGCAGCCTGACAGGTTTGATCGAGGACCAGTACTTC. Amino acids: CASSLTGLIEDQYF.

The V and J genes are TRBV7-2 and TRBJ2-5; tentatively, D is TRBD1 (7 bases). The J call is in doubt because the DNA end fits TRBJ2-7 better. The germline CDR1 and CDR2 sequences are SGHTA and FQGNSA. The CDR3 is 15 amino acids. CDR3 protein: CASSFSGQVLYEQYF. CDR3 DNA sequence: TGTGCCAGCAGCTTTAGCGGACAGGTACTCTACGAGCAGTACTTC.

With regard to this clonotype: Relative to the germline gene, one junction end is altered; a read error may explain this. This chain uses TRBV20-1 with TRBJ1-1; TRBD1 matches 10 bases. CDR1 DFQATT and CDR2 SNEGSKA come from the germline V gene (reference sequence). This CDR3 region has 18 residues. The DNA of the CDR3 is TGCAGTGCTAGACTCCCGACAGGGGGCAGGGGGATGAATACTGAAGCTTTCTTT. It encodes CSARLPTGGRGMNTEAFF.